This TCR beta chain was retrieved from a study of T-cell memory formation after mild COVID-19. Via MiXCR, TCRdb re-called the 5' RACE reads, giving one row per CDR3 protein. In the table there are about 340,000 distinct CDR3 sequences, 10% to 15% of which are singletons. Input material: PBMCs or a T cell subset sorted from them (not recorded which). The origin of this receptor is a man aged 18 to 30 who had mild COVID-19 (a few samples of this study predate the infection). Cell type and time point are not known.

CDR3 sequence: CASRTESGTSGGLTGELFF. The CDR3 DNA reads as TGTGCCAGCAGGACGGAAAGTGGGACTAGCGGGGGATTGACCGGGGAGCTGTTTTTT. This chain joins TRBV6-5 and TRBJ2-2; 14 nucleotides line up with TRBD2. CDR3 length equals 19 residues. In germline, CDR1 is MNHEY, CDR2 SVGAGI. Unmatched junction bases numbered 14, after V lost 6 bases and J lost 5 bases.